The clone carrying this T cell receptor beta chain came up a few times. What it binds is unknown. This record comes from a study of T cells after yellow fever vaccination. About the research overall: Fractions low in cell number were prepared with SMART-Seq v4 Ultra Low Input. General observations from the study: In FACS-sorted repertoires, abundant clonotypes from the bulk population could appear as contaminants. The booster response re-showed most primary clones: around 96% CD4, approximately 90% CD8.

Germline CDR1 LNHDA, CDR2 SQIVND (reference sequence). Trimming removed 3 bases at V and 8 bases at J, with 8 bases between. CDR3 length: 12 amino acids. It was through 5'RACE template switching that TCR cDNA was made, with a universal primer site and UMIs added. TCRdb used MiXCR to reprocess the 5' RACE reads, holding one entry per CDR3 protein. Of 300,000 or so distinct CDR3 sequences in the sample, around 7% are singletons; the top ten hold 18%. This receptor was obtained from a man younger than 35 who received the YFV17D yellow fever vaccine. The chain recombines TRBV19 with TRBJ2-1; D might be TRBD1 (5 bases). The source material was PBMCs, sampled about 41 days after the first yellow fever vaccination. CDR3 in amino acids: CASSIGADEQFF. The CDR3 DNA is TGTGCCAGTAGTATTGGGGCCGATGAGCAGTTCTTC. Drawing the rest from reference TRBV19 and TRBJ2-1, the complete variable domain is DGGITQSPKYLFRKEGQNVTLSCEQNLNHDAMYWYRQDPGQGLRLIYYSQIVNDFQKGDIAEGYSVSREKKESFPLTVTSAQKNPTAFYLCASSIGADEQFFGPGTRLTVL.